Each of the 25 T cell receptor beta chains below was sequenced from the same sample in a study of CD8 T cells in ankylosing spondylitis. TCRdb reprocessed the 5' RACE reads with MiXCR, giving one entry per CDR3 protein. The sample lists around 210,000 distinct CDR3 sequences, 8% to 10% occurring once. The sequenced sample consisted of blood, either unsorted or a sorted T cell fraction (not recorded which). All receptors come from a female donor with ankylosing spondylitis or in good health (not recorded which).

In this sample, this clonotype turned up many times. This sequence joins TRBV7-3 and TRBJ2-2; the D call may be TRBD1 or TRBD2 (5 bases each). The V end lost 4 bases, the J end lost 0 bases, and 12 bases lay between the germline ends. The length of the CDR3 is 16 residues. The germline V gene encodes CDR1 SGHTA and CDR2 FQGTGA. CDR3 residues: CASSSSGTTNTGELFF. Written as DNA, the CDR3 is TGTGCCAGCAGCTCGTCCGGGACGACGAACACCGGGGAGCTGTTTTTT.

A word on this clonotype: A read error may be the cause here, since a much bigger clone is one base away. The chain employs TRBV25-1 and TRBJ2-7; D call uncertain. This CDR3 is 14 amino acids long. Germline CDR1 is MGHDK and CDR2 is SYGVNS. The CDR3 region is CASSEYKGSGEQCF. Here the CDR3 DNA reads TGTGCCAGCAGTGAATATAAGGGTTCGGGCGAGCAGTGCTTC.

This clonotype was counted ten times or more. The rearrangement joins TRBV6-1 to TRBJ2-1, with TRBD2 as a possible D gene (5 bases). There are 15 residues in the CDR3. Trimming stripped 5 bases from V and 5 bases from J, with 16 bases between. The germline gives CDR1 MNHNS, CDR2 SASEGT. CDR3 loop: CASSRASLGDNEQFF. For the CDR3, the DNA is TGTGCCAGCAGTCGGGCCAGCCTCGGGGACAATGAGCAGTTCTTC.

This clonotype has ten or more counts. The V gene is TRBV12-3 or TRBV12-4, the J gene TRBJ2-2; D is perhaps TRBD2 (6 bases). The CDR3 extends over 15 amino acids. Trimming pared 6 bases from V and 6 bases from J, leaving 17 bases between. CDR3 protein: CASSPEGPSAGELFF. The CDR3 DNA sequence: TGTGCCAGCAGCCCGGAGGGGCCGTCTGCCGGGGAGCTGTTTTTT.

There are a few counts of this clonotype. This rearrangement joins TRBV5-6 to TRBJ1-1, with D tentatively TRBD1 (5 bases). The germline gives CDR1 SGHDT, CDR2 YYEEEE. The V gene lost 2 bases and the J gene lost 6 bases, with 17 bases spanning the gap. The length of the CDR3 is 15 residues. In DNA, the CDR3 is TGTGCCAGCAGCTTACATCGGGGGGACCGGGCTGAAGCTTTCTTT. Translation: CASSLHRGDRAEAFF.

As to this clonotype: The junction does not match germline at one end; this may be a read error. The chain carries TRBV7-2 and TRBJ2-5; D gene ambiguous. The germline V gene encodes CDR1 SGHTA and CDR2 FQGNSA. The CDR3 loop spans 11 amino acids. CDR3 sequence reads: CASSLQESQYF. The CDR3 DNA reads as TGTGCCAGCAGCTTACAGGAGAGCCAGTACTTC.

V gene TRBV7-2 combines with J gene TRBJ1-1; 10 bases align to TRBD1. CDR3 size: 15 residues. Germline trimming cut 2 bases from V and 7 bases from J; bases unmatched to any gene: 7. Germline assignment: CDR1 SGHTA and CDR2 FQGNSA. CDR3: CASSLRDRGRGEAFF. CDR3 bases: TGTGCCAGCAGCTTAAGGGACAGGGGAAGAGGTGAAGCTTTCTTT.

The sample holds a few counts of this clonotype. V usage is TRBV19 and J usage is TRBJ1-5; TRBD1 matches 8 bases. The germline V gene has CDR1 LNHDA and CDR2 SQIVND (reference sequence). The trim removed 6 bases at V and 1 base at J, leaving 5 bases unmatched. The CDR3 has 15 amino acids. The CDR3 loop reads CASRPTGASNQPQHF. DNA of the CDR3: TGTGCCAGTAGGCCGACAGGGGCCAGCAATCAGCCCCAGCATTTT.

At least ten counts were recorded for this clonotype. The rearrangement links TRBV5-1 to TRBJ2-3, with D perhaps given as TRBD1 or TRBD2 (5 bases each). This CDR3 is built from 14 residues. The V gene's germline CDR1 is SGHRS and CDR2 YFSETQ. The germline V and J ends were trimmed by 5 bases and 2 bases, with 12 bases remaining between them. Written as DNA, the CDR3 is TGCGCCAGCAGGGCCGGGACGGACACAGATACGCAGTATTTT. This codes for CASRAGTDTDTQYF.

This clonotype has a handful of counts. The V call is TRBV5-5, the J call TRBJ2-1; 11 bases line up with TRBD2. With V trimmed by 2 bases and J by 9 bases, 1 base remained unmatched. This CDR3 comprises 13 residues. CDR1 SGHKS and CDR2 YYEKEE come from the germline V gene (reference sequence). The CDR3, as DNA: TGTGCCAGCAGCTTACTAGCGGGAGTTGAGCAGTTCTTC. It yields the protein CASSLLAGVEQFF.

In this sample, this clonotype turned up many times. V is TRBV10-1 and J is TRBJ1-1, with D uncertain. CDR1 and CDR2 (germline): WNHNN, SYGVQD (reference sequence). V gave up 4 bases and J gave up 5 bases, with 17 bases separating them. This CDR3 contains 15 residues. CDR3 residues: CASSVGALGGTEAFF. CDR3 DNA: TGCGCCAGCAGTGTTGGAGCCTTAGGAGGGACTGAAGCTTTCTTT.

This clonotype has at least ten counts. This rearrangement joins TRBV20-1 to TRBJ2-1; D unclear. Germline CDR1 reads DFQATT; CDR2 reads SNEGSKA (reference sequence). The CDR3 runs 13 residues. V shed 0 bases and J shed 8 bases, with 11 bases lying between them. The chain's CDR3 is CSAREGEQHEQFF. CDR3 DNA sequence: TGCAGTGCTAGAGAAGGAGAACAGCATGAGCAGTTCTTC.

There are a few counts of this clonotype. The V gene is TRBV7-6, the J gene TRBJ2-5, with D hard to call. This CDR3 has 14 residues. V shed 6 bases and J shed 5 bases, with 16 bases lying between them. Per germline, CDR1 SGHVS and CDR2 FNYEAQ. In nucleotides, the CDR3 is TGTGCCAGCAGTCGCGACCCGCCTGGGGAGACCCAGTACTTC. This encodes CASSRDPPGETQYF.

This clonotype appeared many times. The chain links TRBV7-2 to TRBJ2-5; 13 nucleotides line up with TRBD2. V was pared by 0 bases and J by 0 bases, with 1 base of the junction left unmatched. The length of the CDR3 is 17 residues. Germline V lookup: CDR1 SGHTA, CDR2 FQGNSA. DNA for the CDR3: TGTGCCAGCAGCTTAGCACTAGCGGGAGGGTACCAAGAGACCCAGTACTTC. Translation: CASSLALAGGYQETQYF.

This clonotype was seen repeatedly, ten times or more. This chain uses TRBV14 with TRBJ2-1, with 9 bases matching TRBD2. This CDR3 comprises 17 residues. J was trimmed by 10 bases and V by 4 bases; bases with no gene match: 17. Per the germline V gene, CDR1 is SGHDN and CDR2 is FVKESK. CDR3: CASSRENLAGPTREQFF. CDR3 DNA: TGTGCCAGCAGCCGAGAAAACCTAGCGGGACCAACTCGGGAGCAGTTCTTC.

This clonotype appeared many times. The chain couples TRBV6-2 or TRBV6-3 to TRBJ2-7; D not certain. In germline, CDR1 is MNHEY, CDR2 SVGEGT. There are 12 residues in the CDR3. Trimming left V 8 bases short and J 3 bases short, with 11 bases between. CDR3 DNA sequence: TGTGCCAGCCATGACCCCAACTACGAGCAGTACTTC. Its translation: CASHDPNYEQYF.

This clonotype was counted ten times or more. The chain employs TRBV29-1 and TRBJ2-1; 10 bases are a match to TRBD2. Unmatched junction bases numbered 12, after V lost 7 bases and J lost 6 bases. This CDR3 has 15 residues. Germline CDR1 is SQVTM and CDR2 is ANQGSEA. The CDR3 DNA follows: TGCAGCGCGACCCAGCTAGCGGGAGTTGGCAATGAGCAGTTCTTC. It yields the protein CSATQLAGVGNEQFF.

The chain couples TRBV3-1 to TRBJ2-2; 7 bases are shared with TRBD2. Germline CDR1 is LGHDT and CDR2 is YNNKEL (reference sequence). The CDR3 has 18 residues. The CDR3 nucleotides are TGTACCTGCTGCTCCCGAGCTGGTCTAGCGGTGAACACCGGGGAGCTGTTTTTT. It codes for CTCCSRAGLAVNTGELFF.

This clonotype was seen many times. The chain uses TRBV7-8 and TRBJ2-7; 8 bases map to TRBD1. J was trimmed by 0 bases and V by 6 bases; bases with no gene match: 7. Looked up from germline, CDR1 is SGHVS and CDR2 is FQNEAQ. The CDR3 consists of 15 residues. Here the CDR3 reads CASRPTGVSSYEQYF. The CDR3 coding sequence is TGTGCCAGCAGGCCGACAGGGGTAAGCTCCTACGAGCAGTACTTC.

This clonotype was counted ten times or more. This chain links TRBV20-1 with TRBJ1-1, with unresolved D. Germline-derived CDR1 and CDR2 are DFQATT and SNEGSKA (reference sequence). V lost 2 bases to trimming and J lost 4 bases, with 11 bases between them. This CDR3 has 13 amino acids. The DNA of the CDR3 is TGCAGTGCTAGACAGTTAGGCGGCACTGAAGCTTTCTTT. Translating it yields CSARQLGGTEAFF.

The V call is TRBV28, the J call TRBJ2-6, with 9 positions matching TRBD1. CDR3 length: 19 residues. Per germline, CDR1 MDHEN and CDR2 SYDVKM. V gave up 5 bases and J gave up 0 bases; unmatched junction bases: 11. CDR3 bases: TGTGCCAGCAGTCCACCGATGGGGACAGGGCCCTCTGGGGCCAACGTCCTGACTTTC. Protein product: CASSPPMGTGPSGANVLTF.

There are many counts of this clonotype. This chain uses TRBV19 with TRBJ2-3, with a weak D call TRBD1 (6 bases). The germline V gene has CDR1 LNHDA and CDR2 SQIVND (reference sequence). The CDR3 spans 14 residues. The V end lost 2 bases, the J end lost 5 bases, and 11 bases lay between the germline ends. The CDR3: CASSIIQGEDTQYF. CDR3 bases: TGTGCCAGTAGTATAATACAGGGTGAAGATACGCAGTATTTT. Looking up the rest from reference TRBV19 and TRBJ2-3 gives the full variable domain: DGGITQSPKYLFRKEGQNVTLSCEQNLNHDAMYWYRQDPGQGLRLIYYSQIVNDFQKGDIAEGYSVSREKKESFPLTVTSAQKNPTAFYLCASSIIQGEDTQYFGPGTRLTVL.

This clonotype appeared a few times. V gene TRBV7-9 combines with J gene TRBJ2-1; TRBD2 matches at 8 bases. The CDR3 has 14 residues. V shed 4 bases and J 7 bases; nucleotides not matched to a gene: 6. Germline loops: CDR1 SEHNR, CDR2 FQNEAQ (reference sequence). Written as DNA, the CDR3 is TGTGCCAGCAGCTCGGGGGGGACTATGAATGAGCAGTTCTTC. Encoded protein: CASSSGGTMNEQFF.

Many counts were recorded for this clonotype. This sequence joins TRBV20-1 and TRBJ2-4; D not certain. Germline loops: CDR1 DFQATT, CDR2 SNEGSKA (reference sequence). V was shortened by 2 bases and J by 6 bases, with 17 bases between the two germline ends. The CDR3 runs 15 residues. The CDR3 DNA sequence: TGCAGTGCTAGATCCGACCCCCTCGATGGAAACATTCAGTACTTC. The encoded protein is CSARSDPLDGNIQYF.

This clonotype was picked up many times. The rearrangement uses TRBV3-1 and TRBJ2-3, with a possible D match to TRBD2 (5 bases). This CDR3 is 14 amino acids long. From germline, CDR1 is LGHDT and CDR2 YNNKEL (reference sequence). V lost 3 bases and J lost 5, with 12 bases in between. CDR3 in DNA: TGTGCCAGCAGCCATACCGGAGAGGGAGATACGCAGTATTTT. Protein product: CASSHTGEGDTQYF.